This T cell receptor (beta chain) came from a study of cytomegalovirus exposure and HLA in healthy donors. A word on this clone: Its antigen remains unknown.

Trimming removed 5 bases from V and 4 bases from J; junction bases left unmatched: 10. Germline V lookup: CDR1 SGHTA, CDR2 FQGNSA. The CDR3 extends over 16 amino acids. Each donor's status was that of a healthy bone marrow donor. The PCR had 60 Vbeta and 13 Jbeta primers. The repertoire was sequenced with immunoSEQ multiplex PCR; TCRdb's copy has only in-frame clones and lacks some. This sample has about 120,000 clones, with 77% found just once. Study-wide results and limits: The likely explanation for a cluster of highly shared sequence variants was sequencing artifact. An analysis was carried out at a later point. It showed that HLA-associated TCR beta chains were more clonally expanded than equally common non-associated chains. Among TCR sequences, most were rare, though some public TCRs appeared in many donors.

V gene TRBV7-2 combines with J gene TRBJ1-5, with TRBD1 identical over 8 bases. The sequence derives from a man aged 35 to 55 in good health and CMV-seropositive. Material: PBMCs. Written as DNA, the CDR3 is TGTGCCAGCAGCCTGAATGACAGGGGACCTAATCAGCCCCAGCATTTT. It translates to CASSLNDRGPNQPQHF.